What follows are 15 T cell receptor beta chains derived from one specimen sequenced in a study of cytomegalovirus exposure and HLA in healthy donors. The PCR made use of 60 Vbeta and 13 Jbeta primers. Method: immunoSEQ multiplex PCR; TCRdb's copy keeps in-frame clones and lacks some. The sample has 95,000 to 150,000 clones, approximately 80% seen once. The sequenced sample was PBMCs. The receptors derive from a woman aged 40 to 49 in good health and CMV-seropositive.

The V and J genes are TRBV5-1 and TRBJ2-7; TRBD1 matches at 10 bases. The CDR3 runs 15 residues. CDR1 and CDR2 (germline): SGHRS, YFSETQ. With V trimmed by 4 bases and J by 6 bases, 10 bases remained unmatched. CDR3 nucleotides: TGCGCCAGCAGCCCCTCTGGGACAGGGGAGCCCGAGCAGTACTTC. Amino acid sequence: CASSPSGTGEPEQYF.

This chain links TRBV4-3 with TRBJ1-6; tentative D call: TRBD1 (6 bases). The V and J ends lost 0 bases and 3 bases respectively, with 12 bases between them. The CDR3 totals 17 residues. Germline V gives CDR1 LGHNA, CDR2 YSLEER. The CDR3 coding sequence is TGCGCCAGCAGCCAAGATGCAGGGGATCTCTATAATTCACCCCTCCACTTT. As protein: CASSQDAGDLYNSPLHF.

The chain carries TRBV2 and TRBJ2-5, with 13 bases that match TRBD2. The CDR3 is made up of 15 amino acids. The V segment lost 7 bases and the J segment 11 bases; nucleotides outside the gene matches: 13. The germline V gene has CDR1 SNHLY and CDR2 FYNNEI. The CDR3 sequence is CASTEPTSGRAEQYF. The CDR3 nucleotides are TGTGCCAGCACCGAACCTACTAGCGGGAGGGCAGAGCAGTACTTC.

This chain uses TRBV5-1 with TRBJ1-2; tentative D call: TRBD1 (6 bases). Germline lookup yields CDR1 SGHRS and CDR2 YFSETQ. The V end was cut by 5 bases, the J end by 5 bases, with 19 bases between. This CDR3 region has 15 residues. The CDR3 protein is CASRETGTSGYGYTF. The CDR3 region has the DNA TGCGCCAGCAGAGAAACCGGGACATCCGGGTATGGCTACACCTTC.

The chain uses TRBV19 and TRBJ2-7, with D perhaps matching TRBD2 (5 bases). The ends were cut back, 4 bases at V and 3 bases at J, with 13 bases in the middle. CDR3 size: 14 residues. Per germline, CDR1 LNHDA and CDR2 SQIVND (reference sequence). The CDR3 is CASSNRGAVYEQYF. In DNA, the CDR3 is TGTGCCAGTAGTAATCGGGGAGCAGTCTACGAGCAGTACTTC.

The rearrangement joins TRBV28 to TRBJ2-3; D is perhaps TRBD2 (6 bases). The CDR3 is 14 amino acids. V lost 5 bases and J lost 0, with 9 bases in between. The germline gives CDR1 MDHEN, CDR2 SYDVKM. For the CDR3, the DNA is TGTGCCAGCAGTCCCAGCGGGAGCACAGATACGCAGTATTTT. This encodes CASSPSGSTDTQYF.

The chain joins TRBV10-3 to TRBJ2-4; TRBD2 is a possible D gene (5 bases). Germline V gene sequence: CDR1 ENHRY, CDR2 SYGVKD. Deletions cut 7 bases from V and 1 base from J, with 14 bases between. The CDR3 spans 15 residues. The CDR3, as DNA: TGTGCCATCATACGTCGGAGGCGCGCCAAAAACATTCAGTACTTC. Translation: CAIIRRRRAKNIQYF.

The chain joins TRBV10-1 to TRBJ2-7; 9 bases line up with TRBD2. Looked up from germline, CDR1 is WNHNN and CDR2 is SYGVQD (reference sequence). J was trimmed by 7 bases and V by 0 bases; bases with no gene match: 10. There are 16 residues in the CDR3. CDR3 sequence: CASSESIIAGAFEQYF. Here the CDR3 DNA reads TGCGCCAGCAGTGAGTCGATAATAGCGGGGGCCTTTGAGCAGTACTTC.

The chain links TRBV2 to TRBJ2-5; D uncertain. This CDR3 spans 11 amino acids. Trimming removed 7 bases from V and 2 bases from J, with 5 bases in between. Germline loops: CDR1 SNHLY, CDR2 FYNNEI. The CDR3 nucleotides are TGTGCCAGCATGCGGCAAGAGACCCAGTACTTC. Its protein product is CASMRQETQYF.

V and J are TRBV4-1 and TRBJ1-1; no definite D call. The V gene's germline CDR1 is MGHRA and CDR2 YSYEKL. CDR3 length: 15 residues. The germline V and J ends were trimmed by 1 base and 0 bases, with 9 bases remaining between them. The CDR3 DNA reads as TGCGCCAGCAGCCAAGTCGAGGCCATGAACACTGAAGCTTTCTTT. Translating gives CASSQVEAMNTEAFF.

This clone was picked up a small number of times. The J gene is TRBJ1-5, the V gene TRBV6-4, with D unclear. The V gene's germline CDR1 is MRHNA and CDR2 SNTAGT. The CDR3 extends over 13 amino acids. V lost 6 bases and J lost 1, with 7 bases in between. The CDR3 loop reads CASRGSSNQPQHF. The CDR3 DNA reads TGTGCCAGCAGGGGCAGCAGCAATCAGCCCCAGCATTTT.

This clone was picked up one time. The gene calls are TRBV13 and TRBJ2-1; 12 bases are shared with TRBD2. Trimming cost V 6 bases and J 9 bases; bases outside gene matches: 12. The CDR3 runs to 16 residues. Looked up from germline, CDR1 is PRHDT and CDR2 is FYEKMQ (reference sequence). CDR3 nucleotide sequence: TGTGCCAGCAGTCACCTAGCGGGGGGGCCGGTCCCTGAGCAGTTCTTC. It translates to CASSHLAGGPVPEQFF.

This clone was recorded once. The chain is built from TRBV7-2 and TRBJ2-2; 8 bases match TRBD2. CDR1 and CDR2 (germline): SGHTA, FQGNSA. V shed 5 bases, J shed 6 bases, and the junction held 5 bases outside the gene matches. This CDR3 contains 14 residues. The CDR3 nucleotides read TGTGCCAGCAGCCCCCGACTAGCGTCCGGGGAGCTGTTTTTT. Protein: CASSPRLASGELFF.

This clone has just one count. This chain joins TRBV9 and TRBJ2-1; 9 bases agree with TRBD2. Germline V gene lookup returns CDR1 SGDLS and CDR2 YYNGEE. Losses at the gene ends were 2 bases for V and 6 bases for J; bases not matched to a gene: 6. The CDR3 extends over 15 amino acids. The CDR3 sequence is CASSVGGGALNEQFF. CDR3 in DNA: TGTGCCAGCAGCGTGGGCGGGGGGGCTCTCAATGAGCAGTTCTTC.

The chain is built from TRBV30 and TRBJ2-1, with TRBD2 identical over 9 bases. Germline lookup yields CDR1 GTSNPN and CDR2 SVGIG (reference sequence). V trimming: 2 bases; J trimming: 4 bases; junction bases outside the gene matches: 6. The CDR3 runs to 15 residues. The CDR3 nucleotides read TGTGCCTGGAGTATCCTAGCGGGGCCATACAATGAGCAGTTCTTC. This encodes CAWSILAGPYNEQFF. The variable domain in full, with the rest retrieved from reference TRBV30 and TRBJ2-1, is SQTIHQWPATLVQPVGSPLSLECTVEGTSNPNLYWYRQAAGRGLQLLFYSVGIGQISSEVPQNLSASRPQDRQFILSSKKLLLSDSGFYLCAWSILAGPYNEQFFGPGTRLTVL.